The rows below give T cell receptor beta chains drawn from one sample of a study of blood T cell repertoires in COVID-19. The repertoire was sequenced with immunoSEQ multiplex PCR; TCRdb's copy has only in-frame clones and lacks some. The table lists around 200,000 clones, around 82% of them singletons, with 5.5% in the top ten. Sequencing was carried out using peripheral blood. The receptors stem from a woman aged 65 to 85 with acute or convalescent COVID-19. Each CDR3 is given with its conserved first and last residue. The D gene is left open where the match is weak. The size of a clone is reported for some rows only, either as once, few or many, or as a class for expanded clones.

CASRSTGGDYGYTF | TGCGCCAGCAGATCAACAGGGGGCGACTATGGCTACACCTTC | TRBJ1-2 | TRBD1 | 14 | - | TRBV5-1
CASSPATGDTEAFF | TGTGCCAGCTCACCGGCGACAGGGGACACTGAAGCTTTCTTT | TRBJ1-1 | TRBD1 | 14 | - | TRBV18
CASSYGPGNSPLHF | TGTGCCAGCAGTTATGGGCCTGGGAATTCACCCCTCCACTTT | TRBJ1-6 | - | 14 | few | TRBV6-5
CASSPGSMDRRGYTF | TGTGCCAGCAGTCCGGGGTCCATGGACAGGAGGGGCTACACCTTC | TRBJ1-2 | TRBD1 | 15 | - | TRBV7-2
CASSEKRGDRGDNEQFF | TGTGCCAGCAGTGAGAAGAGAGGGGACAGGGGCGACAATGAGCAGTTCTTC | TRBJ2-1 | TRBD1 | 17 | - | TRBV6-1
CASSLLSSSGGGEQFF | TGTGCCAGCAGCTTATTATCGAGTAGCGGGGGTGGTGAGCAGTTCTTC | TRBJ2-1 | TRBD2 | 16 | few | TRBV7-9
CASSFGQDFMETQYF | TGTGCCAGCAGCTTCGGACAGGATTTTATGGAGACCCAGTACTTC | TRBJ2-5 | TRBD1 | 15 | - | TRBV5-4
CASSLTEGAIPYEQYF | TGTGCCAGCAGTTTAACTGAGGGGGCCATTCCCTACGAGCAGTACTTC | TRBJ2-7 | TRBD1 | 16 | - | TRBV27
CASKAGREKLFF | TGTGCCAGCAAGGCAGGGCGAGAAAAACTGTTTTTT | TRBJ1-4 | - | 12 | few | TRBV28
CASSWEGSSYNEQFF | TGTGCCAGCAGCTGGGAAGGGAGCTCCTACAATGAGCAGTTCTTC | TRBJ2-1 | - | 15 | - | TRBV11-2
CASSSPEDRDWTYEQYF | TGTGCCAGCAGTTCCCCCGAGGACAGGGATTGGACCTACGAGCAGTACTTC | TRBJ2-7 | TRBD1 | 17 | - | TRBV28
CAISPRDYNEQFF | TGTGCCATCAGTCCCCGGGACTACAATGAGCAGTTCTTC | TRBJ2-1 | - | 13 | - | TRBV10-3
CASSRGRGDNEQFF | TGTGCCAGCTCACGCGGGAGGGGAGACAATGAGCAGTTCTTC | TRBJ2-1 | TRBD2 | 14 | - | TRBV18
CASSYRGPFTYEQYF | TGTGCCAGCAGTTACAGGGGTCCCTTTACCTACGAGCAGTACTTC | TRBJ2-7 | TRBD1 | 15 | - | TRBV28
CASSSTGNTEAFF | TGTGCCAGCAGCTCAACGGGGAACACTGAAGCTTTCTTT | TRBJ1-1 | - | 13 | - | TRBV5-4
CASSLVAGRTWGAEAFF | TGTGCCAGCAGCTTGGTGGCAGGACGAACCTGGGGCGCTGAAGCTTTCTTT | TRBJ1-1 | - | 17 | - | TRBV5-6
CASSLGAVQNTEAFF | TGTGCCAGCAGCTTAGGAGCGGTACAGAACACTGAAGCTTTCTTT | TRBJ1-1 | - | 15 | - | TRBV7-6
CASRSTGETEAFF | TGTGCCAGCAGGTCGACAGGGGAGACTGAAGCTTTCTTT | TRBJ1-1 | TRBD1 | 13 | - | TRBV7-9
CASSQSLNQETQYF | TGTGCCAGCAGCCAGTCTTTAAACCAAGAGACCCAGTACTTC | TRBJ2-5 | - | 14 | - | TRBV14
CASSPEGGGTEAFF | TGCGCCAGCAGCCCGGAGGGGGGGGGAACCGAAGCTTTCTTT | TRBJ1-1 | - | 14 | - | TRBV5-1
CASSLDYNSGGYTF | TGTGCCAGCAGCTTAGATTATAATTCGGGTGGCTACACCTTC | TRBJ1-2 | - | 14 | few | TRBV7-2
CAISRGQSSNQPQHF | TGTGCCATCAGTCGAGGACAGAGTAGCAATCAGCCCCAGCATTTT | TRBJ1-5 | - | 15 | - | TRBV10-3
CASREASGRGFAGELFF | TGTGCCAGCCGAGAGGCTAGCGGGAGGGGTTTCGCCGGGGAGCTGTTTTTT | TRBJ2-2 | TRBD2 | 17 | once | TRBV7-6
CASSSTSGGYEQYF | TGCGCCAGCAGCTCCACTAGCGGGGGCTACGAGCAGTACTTC | TRBJ2-7 | TRBD2 | 14 | - | TRBV5-1
CASSLQGPDTEAFF | TGTGCCAGCAGCCTACAGGGGCCGGACACTGAAGCTTTCTTT | TRBJ1-1 | TRBD1 | 14 | - | TRBV11-2
CASSGVLDSPNYGYTF | TGTGCCAGCAGTGGGGTGTTGGACTCTCCTAACTATGGCTACACCTTC | TRBJ1-2 | - | 16 | - | TRBV6-1
CASTPGQGQGEKTQYF | TGTGCCAGCACTCCCGGACAGGGTCAGGGAGAAAAGACCCAGTACTTC | TRBJ2-5 | TRBD1 | 16 | - | TRBV27
CASSTGTGSETQYF | TGTGCCAGCAGTACGGGGACAGGGTCGGAGACCCAGTACTTC | TRBJ2-5 | TRBD1 | 14 | - | TRBV6-5
CAAGQGSGANVLTF | TGTGCCGCAGGACAGGGATCTGGGGCCAACGTCCTGACTTTC | TRBJ2-6 | TRBD1 | 14 | once | TRBV10-3
CASTPNQPQHF | TGTGCCAGCACCCCTAATCAGCCCCAGCATTTT | TRBJ1-5 | - | 11 | once | TRBV25-1
CSVRWVRDNEQFF | TGCAGCGTTCGCTGGGTGAGGGACAATGAGCAGTTCTTC | TRBJ2-1 | - | 13 | - | TRBV29-1
CAGSRGGTEQFF | TGTGCCGGTTCTCGGGGGGGCACTGAGCAGTTCTTC | TRBJ2-1 | TRBD2 | 12 | - | TRBV9
CASSPLLGGGTGELFF | TGCGCCAGCAGCCCCCTCCTGGGGGGGGGAACCGGGGAGCTGTTTTTT | TRBJ2-2 | TRBD2 | 16 | once | TRBV5-1
CASSSYPLPVSGNTIYF | TGTGCCAGCAGCTCATACCCTCTCCCAGTCTCTGGAAACACCATATATTTT | TRBJ1-3 | - | 17 | - | TRBV28
CASSYTPGVQPQHF | TGTGCCAGCAGTTACACCCCCGGGGTTCAGCCCCAGCATTTT | TRBJ1-5 | - | 14 | - | TRBV6-6
CATSDLRETQYF | TGTGCCACCAGTGATTTGCGGGAGACCCAGTACTTC | TRBJ2-5 | - | 12 | - | TRBV24-1
CASSQGDRSGYTF | TGTGCCAGTAGCCAGGGGGACCGCTCGGGCTACACCTTC | TRBJ1-2 | TRBD1 | 13 | - | TRBV19
CASSPGTRSTDTQYF | TGTGCCAGCAGCCCCGGGACTAGGAGCACAGATACGCAGTATTTT | TRBJ2-3 | TRBD2 | 15 | - | TRBV5-5
CASSLTGGRNTEAFF | TGCGCCAGCAGCCTGACAGGGGGGAGAAACACTGAAGCTTTCTTT | TRBJ1-1 | TRBD1 | 15 | few | TRBV5-1
CAWDPGQGVVLNTEAFF | TGTGCCTGGGATCCAGGACAGGGAGTCGTACTGAACACTGAAGCTTTCTTT | TRBJ1-1 | TRBD1 | 17 | - | TRBV30
CASSEADRASWVYEQYF | TGTGCCAGCAGCGAAGCCGACAGGGCATCCTGGGTCTACGAGCAGTACTTC | TRBJ2-7 | TRBD1 | 17 | - | TRBV11-2
CASSPRTSGRDTQYF | TGTGCCAGCAGCCCCCGGACTAGCGGCCGAGATACGCAGTATTTT | TRBJ2-3 | TRBD2 | 15 | once | TRBV5-4
CASSYMPGTYNEQFF | TGTGCCAGCAGTTACATGCCGGGAACTTACAATGAGCAGTTCTTC | TRBJ2-1 | - | 15 | - | TRBV6-5
CASATGDYEQYF | TGTGCCAGCGCGACAGGGGACTACGAGCAGTACTTC | TRBJ2-7 | TRBD1 | 12 | many | TRBV27